This TCR beta chain is drawn from a study of T cell repertoires in cytomegalovirus infection. Study-wide background: The public TCR beta signatures pointed to both CMV infection and matching HLA type. General study findings and limits: The cumulative frequency of public TCR beta families distinguished individuals who carried CMV together with the relevant HLA.

The V gene end was trimmed by 6 bases and the J gene end by 10 bases; junction bases not matched to a gene: 16. This CDR3 is 16 amino acids long. The germline V gene encodes CDR1 DFQATT and CDR2 SNEGSKA (reference sequence). TCRdb re-called the reads through MiXCR, storing one row per CDR3 protein. This table holds roughly 200,000 distinct CDR3 sequences, about a sixth found once. In regard to this clonotype: What it binds is unknown.

J is TRBJ1-6 and V is TRBV20-1; 9 bases are shared with TRBD1. This receptor was taken from a human donor in good health (CMV status not recorded). Some clones in this sample may be carry-over from other donors' samples. Sequenced material: CD8+ T cells from PBMCs. The CDR3 sequence is CSAPSGTGYYWSPLHF. The CDR3 bases are TGCAGTGCCCCATCGGGGACAGGGTATTATTGGTCACCCCTCCACTTT.